This T cell receptor (beta chain) was observed in a study of blood T cell repertoires in COVID-19. Trimming cost V 5 bases and J 5 bases; bases outside gene matches: 4. The CDR3 is 13 amino acids. The germline V gene has CDR1 LNHDA and CDR2 SQIVND (reference sequence). Some clones are missing from TCRdb's copy, which holds only in-frame ones; the method was immunoSEQ multiplex PCR. The sample includes a few hundred thousand clones, 75% to 95% of them seen just once. This TCR was recovered from a person between 18 and 35 years old with COVID-19, enrolled during active disease. The sequencing sample was made of peripheral blood. The chain joins TRBV19 to TRBJ2-7; TRBD1 matches 9 bases. The CDR3 is CASSPGTGNEQYF. In nucleotides, the CDR3 is TGTGCCAGTAGTCCTGGGACAGGGAACGAGCAGTACTTC. Combining the CDR3 with reference TRBV19 and TRBJ2-7 gives the whole variable domain DGGITQSPKYLFRKEGQNVTLSCEQNLNHDAMYWYRQDPGQGLRLIYYSQIVNDFQKGDIAEGYSVSREKKESFPLTVTSAQKNPTAFYLCASSPGTGNEQYFGPGTRLTVT.